A selection of T cell receptor beta chains follows, all from one sample in a study of T cells in Graves' hyperthyroidism and ophthalmopathy. TCRdb reanalysed the multiplex PCR reads using MiXCR and keeps one entry per CDR3 protein. The table records 370,000 or so distinct CDR3 sequences, about 13% of them present only once. Sample: blood. These receptors came from a man aged 25-40 years with Graves' hyperthyroidism that later progressed to Graves' ophthalmopathy. Each CDR3 is given with its conserved first and last residue. Each record gives: V gene, J gene, D gene, clone size, CDR3 protein, CDR3 DNA. D genes are given only for firm matches. The listing skips clone size in some rows; elsewhere it reads once, few, many or a size class.

>TRBV12-3/TRBV12-4|TRBJ2-1|-|many
CASRGAGGPGEQFF
TGTGCCAGCAGGGGGGCAGGGGGGCCCGGGGAGCAGTTCTTC
>TRBV20-1|TRBJ2-7|-|many
CSARTDHYEQYF
TGCAGTGCTAGGACTGACCACTACGAGCAGTACTTC
>TRBV6-1|TRBJ1-5|-|many
CASSRRELSNQPQHF
TGTGCCAGCAGTCGAAGGGAGTTGAGCAATCAGCCCCAGCATTTT
>TRBV14|TRBJ2-5|-|many
CASSQRRWETQYF
TGTGCCAGCAGCCAAAGGAGGTGGGAGACCCAGTACTTC
>TRBV20-1|TRBJ1-4|-|many
CSAAGAGEGVEKLFF
TGCAGTGCTGCGGGTGCAGGAGAAGGGGTAGAAAAACTGTTTTTT
>TRBV6-1|TRBJ2-1|TRBD2|many
CASSDGTSGDNEQFF
TGTGCCAGCAGTGACGGGACTAGCGGGGACAATGAGCAGTTCTTC
>TRBV28|TRBJ2-4|-|-
CASSNRVQRGAAKNIQYF
TGTGCCAGCAGCAACAGGGTTCAGCGGGGCGCAGCCAAAAACATTCAGTACTTC
>TRBV3-1|TRBJ2-7|TRBD2|few
CASSQNSGTYEQYF
TGTGCCAGCAGCCAAAACAGCGGGACCTACGAGCAGTACTTC
>TRBV6-1|TRBJ2-7|TRBD1|many
CASRLTGQSYEQYF
TGTGCCAGCAGACTTACGGGACAGTCCTACGAGCAGTACTTC
>TRBV7-2|TRBJ2-1|TRBD1|few
CASSQVRWGQGRYNEQFF
TGTGCCAGCAGCCAAGTCAGGTGGGGACAGGGCAGGTACAATGAGCAGTTCTTC
>TRBV10-1|TRBJ2-5|-|many
CASSESVQRRAQYF
TGCGCCAGCAGTGAGTCGGTACAAAGGCGGGCCCAGTACTTC
>TRBV27|TRBJ1-1|TRBD1|many
CASSSRQGGDTEAFF
TGTGCCAGCAGTTCCCGACAGGGTGGGGACACTGAAGCTTTCTTT
>TRBV6-1|TRBJ1-6|TRBD1|many
CASSPGTAQNSPLHF
TGTGCCAGCAGTCCCGGGACAGCTCAAAATTCACCCCTCCACTTT